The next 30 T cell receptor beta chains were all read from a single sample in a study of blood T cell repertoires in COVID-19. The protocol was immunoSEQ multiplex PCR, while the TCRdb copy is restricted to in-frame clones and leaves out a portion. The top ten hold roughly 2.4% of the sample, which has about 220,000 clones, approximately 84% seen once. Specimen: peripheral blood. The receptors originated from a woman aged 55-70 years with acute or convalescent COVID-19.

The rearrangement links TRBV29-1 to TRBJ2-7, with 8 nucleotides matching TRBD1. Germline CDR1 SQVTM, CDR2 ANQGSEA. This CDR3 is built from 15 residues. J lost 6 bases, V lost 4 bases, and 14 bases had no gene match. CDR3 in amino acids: CSVVTGQGISPEQYF. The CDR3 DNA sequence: TGCAGCGTTGTTACCGGACAGGGTATTTCCCCCGAGCAGTACTTC.

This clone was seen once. CDR3 loop: CASSQGGAGDGNQPQHF. The CDR3 DNA follows: TGTGCCAGCAGCCAAGGCGGGGCGGGGGATGGCAATCAGCCCCAGCATTTT. The J gene is TRBJ1-5, the V gene TRBV4-2, with D perhaps matching TRBD1 (5 bases). Trimming removed 1 base from V and 2 bases from J, with 15 bases in between. The CDR3 covers 17 residues. Germline CDR1 is LGHNA and CDR2 is YNFKEQ.

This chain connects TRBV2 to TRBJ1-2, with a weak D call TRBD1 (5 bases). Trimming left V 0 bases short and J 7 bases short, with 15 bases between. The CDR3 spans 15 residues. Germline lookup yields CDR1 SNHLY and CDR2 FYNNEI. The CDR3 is CASSEAMQGGSGYTF. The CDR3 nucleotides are TGTGCCAGCAGTGAAGCGATGCAGGGAGGGAGTGGCTACACCTTC.

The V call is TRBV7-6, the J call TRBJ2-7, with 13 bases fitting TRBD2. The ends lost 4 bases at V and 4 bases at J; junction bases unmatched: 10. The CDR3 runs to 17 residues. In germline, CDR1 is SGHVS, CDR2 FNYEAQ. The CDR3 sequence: CASSSKSPGLAGYEQYF. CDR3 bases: TGTGCCAGCAGCTCTAAAAGCCCGGGACTAGCGGGATACGAGCAGTACTTC.

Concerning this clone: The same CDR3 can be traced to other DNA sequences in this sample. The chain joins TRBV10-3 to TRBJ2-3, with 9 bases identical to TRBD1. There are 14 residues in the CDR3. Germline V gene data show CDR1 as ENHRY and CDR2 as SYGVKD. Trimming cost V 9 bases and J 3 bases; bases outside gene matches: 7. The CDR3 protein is CAIRPGQGTDTQYF. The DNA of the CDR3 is TGTGCCATTAGACCGGGACAGGGAACAGATACGCAGTATTTT.

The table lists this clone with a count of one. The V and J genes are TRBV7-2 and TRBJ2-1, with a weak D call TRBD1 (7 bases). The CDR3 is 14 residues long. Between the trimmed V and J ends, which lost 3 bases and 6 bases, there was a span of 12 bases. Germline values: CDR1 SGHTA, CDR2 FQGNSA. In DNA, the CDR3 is TGTGCCAGCAGCTTGCGACAGGGAGGCAATGAGCAGTTCTTC. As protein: CASSLRQGGNEQFF. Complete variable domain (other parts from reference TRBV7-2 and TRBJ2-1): GAGVSQSPSNKVTEKGKDVELRCDPISGHTALYWYRQSLGQGLEFLIYFQGNSAPDKSGLPSDRFSAERTGGSVSTLTIQRTQQEDSAVYLCASSLRQGGNEQFFGPGTRLTVL.

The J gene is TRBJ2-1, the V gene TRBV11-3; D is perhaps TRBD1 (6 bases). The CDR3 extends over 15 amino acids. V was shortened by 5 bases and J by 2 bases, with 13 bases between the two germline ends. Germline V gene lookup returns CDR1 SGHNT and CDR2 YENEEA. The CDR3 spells CASSNRDTPYNEQFF. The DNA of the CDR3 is TGTGCCAGCAGCAACCGGGACACTCCCTACAATGAGCAGTTCTTC.

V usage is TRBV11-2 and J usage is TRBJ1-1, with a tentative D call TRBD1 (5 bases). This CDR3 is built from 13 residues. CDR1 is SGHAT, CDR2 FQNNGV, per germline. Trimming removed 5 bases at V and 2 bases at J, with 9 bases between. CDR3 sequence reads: CASSPGHNTEAFF. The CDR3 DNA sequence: TGTGCCAGCAGCCCTGGACACAACACTGAAGCTTTCTTT.

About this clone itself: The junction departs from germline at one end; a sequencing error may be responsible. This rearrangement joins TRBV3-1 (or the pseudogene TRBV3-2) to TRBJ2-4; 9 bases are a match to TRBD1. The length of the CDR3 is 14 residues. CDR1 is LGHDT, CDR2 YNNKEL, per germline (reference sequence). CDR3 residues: CASSSRGDRELRCF. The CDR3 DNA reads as TGTGCCAGCAGTTCACGAGGGGACAGGGAGTTAAGGTGCTTC.

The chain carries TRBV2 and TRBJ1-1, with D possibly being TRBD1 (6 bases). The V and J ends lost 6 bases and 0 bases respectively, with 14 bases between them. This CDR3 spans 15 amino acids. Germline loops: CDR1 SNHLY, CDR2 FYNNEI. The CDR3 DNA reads TGTGCCAGCAGCGAGAACAGGGAGATGAACACTGAAGCTTTCTTT. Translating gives CASSENREMNTEAFF.

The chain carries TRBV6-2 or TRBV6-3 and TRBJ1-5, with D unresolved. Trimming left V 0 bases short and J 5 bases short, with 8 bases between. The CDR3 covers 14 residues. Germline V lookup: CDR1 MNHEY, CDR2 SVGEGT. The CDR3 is CASSYSSRYQPQHF. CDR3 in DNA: TGTGCCAGCAGTTACTCTTCTAGGTATCAGCCCCAGCATTTT.

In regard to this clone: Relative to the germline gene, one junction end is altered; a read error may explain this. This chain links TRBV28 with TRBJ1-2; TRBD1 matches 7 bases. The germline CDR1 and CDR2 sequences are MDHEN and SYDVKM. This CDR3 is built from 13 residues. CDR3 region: CASTLGGDDGYTF. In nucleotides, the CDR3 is TGTGCCAGCACTTTAGGGGGCGATGATGGCTACACCTTC.

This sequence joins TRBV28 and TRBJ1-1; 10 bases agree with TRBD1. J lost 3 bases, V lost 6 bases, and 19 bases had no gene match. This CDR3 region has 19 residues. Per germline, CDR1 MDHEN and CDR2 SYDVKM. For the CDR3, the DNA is TGTGCCAGCAGGGCCGGGACAGGGGCCTCTCAAACATGGGACACTGAAGCTTTCTTT. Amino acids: CASRAGTGASQTWDTEAFF.

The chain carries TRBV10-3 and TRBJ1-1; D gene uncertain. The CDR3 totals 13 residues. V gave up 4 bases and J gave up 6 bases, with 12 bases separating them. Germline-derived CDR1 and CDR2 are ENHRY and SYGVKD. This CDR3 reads CAISVAGSAEAFF. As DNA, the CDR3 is TGTGCCATCAGTGTCGCGGGATCTGCTGAAGCTTTCTTT.

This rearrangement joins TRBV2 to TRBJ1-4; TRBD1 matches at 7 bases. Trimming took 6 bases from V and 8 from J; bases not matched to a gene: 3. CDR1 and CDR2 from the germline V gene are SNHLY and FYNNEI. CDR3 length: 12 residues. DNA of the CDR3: TGTGCCAGCAGCTCGACAGGGGAAAAACTGTTTTTT. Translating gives CASSSTGEKLFF.

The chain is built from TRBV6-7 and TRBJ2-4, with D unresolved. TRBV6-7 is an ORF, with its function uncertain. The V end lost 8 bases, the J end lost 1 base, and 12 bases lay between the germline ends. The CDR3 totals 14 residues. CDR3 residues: CASESSRAKNIQYF. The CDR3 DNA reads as TGTGCCAGCGAAAGCTCGAGGGCCAAAAACATTCAGTACTTC.

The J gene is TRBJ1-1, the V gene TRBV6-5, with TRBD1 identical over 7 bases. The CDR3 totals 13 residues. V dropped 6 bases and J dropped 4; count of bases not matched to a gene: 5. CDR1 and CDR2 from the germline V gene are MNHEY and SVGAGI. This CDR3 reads CASSRGTATEAFF. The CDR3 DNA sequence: TGTGCCAGCAGCCGAGGGACAGCCACTGAAGCTTTCTTT.

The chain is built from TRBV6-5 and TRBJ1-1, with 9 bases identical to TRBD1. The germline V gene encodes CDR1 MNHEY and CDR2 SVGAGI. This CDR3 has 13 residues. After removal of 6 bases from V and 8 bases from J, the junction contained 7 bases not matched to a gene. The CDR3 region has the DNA TGTGCCAGCAGACGGACAGGGGAGAGGGAAGCTTTCTTT. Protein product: CASRRTGEREAFF.

The CDR3 here is CASSQEGGGSDTQYF. The DNA for the CDR3 is TGTGCCAGCAGCCAAGAAGGGGGGGGATCAGATACGCAGTATTTT. This chain uses TRBV4-2 with TRBJ2-3; D is perhaps TRBD2 (7 bases). The CDR3 runs 15 residues. CDR1 and CDR2 (germline): LGHNA, YNFKEQ. V gave up 0 bases and J gave up 4 bases, with 11 bases separating them.

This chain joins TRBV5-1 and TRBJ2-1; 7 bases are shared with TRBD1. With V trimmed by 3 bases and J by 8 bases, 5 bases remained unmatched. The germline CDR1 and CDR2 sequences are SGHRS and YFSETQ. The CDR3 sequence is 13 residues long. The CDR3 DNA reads TGCGCCAGCAGCTCAAGACAGGGCGATGAGCAGTTCTTC. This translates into CASSSRQGDEQFF. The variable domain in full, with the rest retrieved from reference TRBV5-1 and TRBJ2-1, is KAGVTQTPRYLIKTRGQQVTLSCSPISGHRSVSWYQQTPGQGLQFLFEYFSETQRNKGNFPGRFSGRQFSNSRSEMNVSTLELGDSALYLCASSSRQGDEQFFGPGTRLTVL.

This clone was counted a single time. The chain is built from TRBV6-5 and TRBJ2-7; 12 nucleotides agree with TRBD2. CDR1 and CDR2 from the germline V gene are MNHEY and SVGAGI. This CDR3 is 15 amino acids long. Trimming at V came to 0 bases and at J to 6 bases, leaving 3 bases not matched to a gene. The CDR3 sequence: CASSYSGLAGFEQYF. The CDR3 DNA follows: TGTGCCAGCAGTTACTCCGGACTAGCGGGATTCGAGCAGTACTTC.

The CDR3 DNA is TGTGCCAGCAGCGTAGCTCCCCATACAGGGACTGAAGCTTTCTTT. It translates to CASSVAPHTGTEAFF. The chain employs TRBV9 and TRBJ1-1; TRBD1 is a possible D gene (6 bases). Trimming pared 0 bases from V and 5 bases from J, leaving 14 bases between. CDR1 SGDLS and CDR2 YYNGEE come from the germline V gene. The CDR3 spans 15 residues. Full variable domain (rest looked up from reference TRBV9 and TRBJ1-1): DSGVTQTPKHLITATGQRVTLRCSPRSGDLSVYWYQQSLDQGLQFLIQYYNGEERAKGNILERFSAQQFPDLHSELNLSSLELGDSALYFCASSVAPHTGTEAFFGQGTRLTVV.

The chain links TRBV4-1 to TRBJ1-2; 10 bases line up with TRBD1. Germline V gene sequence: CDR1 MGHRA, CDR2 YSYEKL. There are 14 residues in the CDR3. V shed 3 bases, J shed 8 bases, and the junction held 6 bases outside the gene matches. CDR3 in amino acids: CASSQNRDRGGYTF. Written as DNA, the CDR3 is TGCGCCAGCAGCCAGAACCGGGACAGGGGCGGCTACACCTTC.

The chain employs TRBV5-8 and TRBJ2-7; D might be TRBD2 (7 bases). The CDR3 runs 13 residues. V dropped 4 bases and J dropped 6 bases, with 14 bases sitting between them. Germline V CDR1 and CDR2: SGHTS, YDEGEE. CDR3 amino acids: CASSRGAGSEQYF. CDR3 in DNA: TGTGCCAGCAGCCGGGGGGCAGGGAGCGAGCAGTACTTC. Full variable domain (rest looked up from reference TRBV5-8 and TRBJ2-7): EAGVTQSPTHLIKTRGQQATLRCSPISGHTSVYWYQQALGLGLQFLLWYDEGEERNRGNFPPRFSGRQFPNYSSELNVNALELEDSALYLCASSRGAGSEQYFGPGTRLTVT.

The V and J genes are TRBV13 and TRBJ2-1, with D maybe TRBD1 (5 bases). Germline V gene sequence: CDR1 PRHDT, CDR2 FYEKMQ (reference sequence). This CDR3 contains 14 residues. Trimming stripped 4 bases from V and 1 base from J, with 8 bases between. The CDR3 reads CASSSRTSYNEQFF. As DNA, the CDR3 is TGTGCCAGCAGCTCAAGGACATCCTACAATGAGCAGTTCTTC.

CDR3 sequence reads: CASSIHGTGGMSQPQHF. The CDR3 region has the DNA TGTGCCAGCAGCATTCACGGGACAGGGGGTATGAGTCAGCCCCAGCATTTT. The chain uses TRBV21-1 and TRBJ1-5; the table gives TRBD1 as D, unverified against the DNA. TRBV21-1 constitutes a pseudogene. CDR3 length: 17 amino acids.

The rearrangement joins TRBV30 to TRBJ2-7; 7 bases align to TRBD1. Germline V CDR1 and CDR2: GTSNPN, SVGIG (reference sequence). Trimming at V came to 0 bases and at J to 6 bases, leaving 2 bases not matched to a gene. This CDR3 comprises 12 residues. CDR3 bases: TGTGCCTGGAGTGTAAGGGGGCTCGAGCAGTACTTC. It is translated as CAWSVRGLEQYF. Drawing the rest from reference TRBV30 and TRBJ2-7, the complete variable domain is SQTIHQWPATLVQPVGSPLSLECTVEGTSNPNLYWYRQAAGRGLQLLFYSVGIGQISSEVPQNLSASRPQDRQFILSSKKLLLSDSGFYLCAWSVRGLEQYFGPGTRLTVT.

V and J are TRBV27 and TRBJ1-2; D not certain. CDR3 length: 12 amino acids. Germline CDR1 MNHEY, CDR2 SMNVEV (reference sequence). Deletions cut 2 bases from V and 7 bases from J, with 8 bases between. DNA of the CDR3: TGTGCCAGCAGTTTAGCGGGCTTTGGCTACACCTTC. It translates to CASSLAGFGYTF.

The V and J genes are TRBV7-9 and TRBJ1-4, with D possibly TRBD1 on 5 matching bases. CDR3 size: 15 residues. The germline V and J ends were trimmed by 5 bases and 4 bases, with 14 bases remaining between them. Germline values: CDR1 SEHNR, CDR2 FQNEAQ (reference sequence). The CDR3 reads CASSTRAGGNEKLFF. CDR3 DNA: TGTGCCAGCAGCACAAGGGCCGGGGGTAATGAAAAACTGTTTTTT.

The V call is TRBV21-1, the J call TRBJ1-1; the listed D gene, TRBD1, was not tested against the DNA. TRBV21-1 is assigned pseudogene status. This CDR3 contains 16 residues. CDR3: CASSPRRGTGNTEAFF. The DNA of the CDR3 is TGTGCCAGCAGCCCCCGAAGAGGGACAGGGAACACTGAAGCTTTCTTT.